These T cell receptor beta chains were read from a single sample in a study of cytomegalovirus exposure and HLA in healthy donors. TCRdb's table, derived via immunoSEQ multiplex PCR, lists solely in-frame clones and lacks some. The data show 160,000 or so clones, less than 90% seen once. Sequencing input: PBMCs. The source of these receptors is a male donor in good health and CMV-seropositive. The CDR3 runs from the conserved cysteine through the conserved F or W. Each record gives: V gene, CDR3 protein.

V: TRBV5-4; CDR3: CASGGEREGYEQFF
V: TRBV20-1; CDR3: CSAREVDTQYF
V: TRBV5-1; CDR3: CASSIFSTDTQYF
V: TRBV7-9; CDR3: CASSLPGQGREKLFF
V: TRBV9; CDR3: CASSNRLARDEQYF
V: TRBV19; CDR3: CASSLGRGQGFTEAFF
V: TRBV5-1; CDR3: CASSLFPGQGNGYTF
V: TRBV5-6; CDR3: CASSGTGQGQETQYF
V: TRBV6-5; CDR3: CASSWTSGSGGELFF
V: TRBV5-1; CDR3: CASSLVGGPGYEQYF
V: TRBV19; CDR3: CASRTGSSGANVLTF
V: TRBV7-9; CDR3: CASSPGGTEAFF
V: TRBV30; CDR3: CAWSAGIHGYTF
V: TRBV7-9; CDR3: CASSSGLAGGPYEQYF
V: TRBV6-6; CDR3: CASSYPQGTGGELFF
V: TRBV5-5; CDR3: CASSGGTANQPQHF
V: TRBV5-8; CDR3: CASSSGSRTDTQYF
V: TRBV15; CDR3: CATSREGSVGLVSTDTQYF
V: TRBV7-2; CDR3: CASSLGLVEQYF
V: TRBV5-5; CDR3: CASSTSPGDTQYF
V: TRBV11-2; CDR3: CASSLIAGISYNEQFF
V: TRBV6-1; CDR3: CASSEGRVTDTQYF
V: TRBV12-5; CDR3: CASGRPAEQYF
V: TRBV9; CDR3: CASSVSGGPYEQYF
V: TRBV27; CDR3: CASSLHGTVAKEKLFF
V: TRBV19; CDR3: CASSSYGTGRETQYF
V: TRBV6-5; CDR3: CASSYQRVSGYGYTF
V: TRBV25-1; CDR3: CASSEYGGNEQFF
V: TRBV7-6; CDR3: CASSLTGTDYGYTF
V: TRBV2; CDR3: CASRDSIGQPQHF
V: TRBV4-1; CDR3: CASSQGRGDTQYF
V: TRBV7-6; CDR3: CASSGRLADTQYF
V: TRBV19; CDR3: CASNMNTGELFF
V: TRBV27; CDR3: CASSTLLAGGPGELFF
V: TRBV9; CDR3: CASSVVPGNNEQFF
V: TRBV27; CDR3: CASSPLQGADGGYTF
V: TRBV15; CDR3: CATSRDGGGTDTQYF
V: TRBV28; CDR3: CASSNSGPDEQFF
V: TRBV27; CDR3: CASSFGGRRGNEQFF
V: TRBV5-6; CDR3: CASSSGTRQYF
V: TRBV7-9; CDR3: CASSLGVELNIQYF
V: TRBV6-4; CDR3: CASSEAASGNNEQFF
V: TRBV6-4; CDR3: CASSASTGSNQPQHF
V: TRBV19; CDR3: CASSYDSESLMNTEAFF
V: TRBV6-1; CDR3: CASSEWVEGGAKNIQYF
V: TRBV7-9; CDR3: CASSSGGGREQYF
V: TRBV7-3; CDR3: CASSNPGWGQKLGNEKLFF
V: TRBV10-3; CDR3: CATTGGTDTQYF
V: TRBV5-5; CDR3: CASSLNPFRQGANTEAFF